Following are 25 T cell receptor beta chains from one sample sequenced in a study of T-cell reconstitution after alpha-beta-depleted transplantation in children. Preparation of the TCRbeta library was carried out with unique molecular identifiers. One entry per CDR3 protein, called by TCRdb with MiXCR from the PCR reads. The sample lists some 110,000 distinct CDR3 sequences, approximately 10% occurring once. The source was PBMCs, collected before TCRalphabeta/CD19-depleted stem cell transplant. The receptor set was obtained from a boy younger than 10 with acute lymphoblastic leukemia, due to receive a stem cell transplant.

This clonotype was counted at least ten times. The CDR3 region has the DNA TGTGCCAGCAGCCGGCCGGACGGGAAGTCCTACAATGAGCAGTTCTTC. Its translation is CASSRPDGKSYNEQFF. The chain carries TRBV7-9 and TRBJ2-1; perhaps TRBD2 as D (5 bases). The CDR3 consists of 16 residues. Trimming left V 5 bases short and J 1 base short, with 15 bases between. The germline gives CDR1 SEHNR, CDR2 FQNEAQ (reference sequence). Variable domain in full (rest from reference TRBV7-9 and TRBJ2-1): DTGVSQNPRHKITKRGQNVTFRCDPISEHNRLYWYRQTLGQGPEFLTYFQNEAQLEKSRLLSDRFSAERPKGSFSTLEIQRTEQGDSAMYLCASSRPDGKSYNEQFFGPGTRLTVL.

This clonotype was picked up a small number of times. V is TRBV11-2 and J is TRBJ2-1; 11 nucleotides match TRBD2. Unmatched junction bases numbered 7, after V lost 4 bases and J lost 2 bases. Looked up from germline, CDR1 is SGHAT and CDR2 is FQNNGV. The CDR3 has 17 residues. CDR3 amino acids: CASSSTLLAGAYNEQFF. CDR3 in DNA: TGTGCCAGCAGCTCAACCTTACTAGCGGGAGCCTACAATGAGCAGTTCTTC. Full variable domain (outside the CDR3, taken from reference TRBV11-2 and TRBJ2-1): EAGVAQSPRYKIIEKRQSVAFWCNPISGHATLYWYQQILGQGPKLLIQFQNNGVVDDSQLPKDRFSAERLKGVDSTLKIQPAKLEDSAVYLCASSSTLLAGAYNEQFFGPGTRLTVL.

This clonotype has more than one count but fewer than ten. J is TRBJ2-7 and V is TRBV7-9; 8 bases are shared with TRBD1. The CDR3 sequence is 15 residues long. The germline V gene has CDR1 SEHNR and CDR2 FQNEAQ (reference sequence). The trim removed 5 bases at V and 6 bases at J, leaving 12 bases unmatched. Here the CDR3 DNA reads TGTGCCAGCAGCGGTGGGACAGGACGGCTTGGCGAGCAGTACTTC. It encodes CASSGGTGRLGEQYF.

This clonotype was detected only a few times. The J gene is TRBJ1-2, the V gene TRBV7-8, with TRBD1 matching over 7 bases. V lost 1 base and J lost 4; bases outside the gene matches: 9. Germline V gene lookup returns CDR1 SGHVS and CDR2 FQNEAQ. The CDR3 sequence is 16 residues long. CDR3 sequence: CASSLGGQGDSYGYTF. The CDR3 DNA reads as TGTGCCAGCAGCTTAGGGGGCCAGGGGGACTCCTATGGCTACACCTTC. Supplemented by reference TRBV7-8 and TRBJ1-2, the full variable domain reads GAGVSQSPRYKVAKRGQDVALRCDPISGHVSLFWYQQALGQGPEFLTYFQNEAQLDKSGLPSDRFFAERPEGSVSTLKIQRTQQEDSAVYLCASSLGGQGDSYGYTFGSGTRLTVV.

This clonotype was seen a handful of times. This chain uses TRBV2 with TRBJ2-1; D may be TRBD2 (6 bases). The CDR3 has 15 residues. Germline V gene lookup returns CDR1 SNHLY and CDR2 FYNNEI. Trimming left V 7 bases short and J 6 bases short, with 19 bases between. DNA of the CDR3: TGTGCCAGCAACCGAGCCGGGACTGGTCGCAATGAGCAGTTCTTC. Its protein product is CASNRAGTGRNEQFF.

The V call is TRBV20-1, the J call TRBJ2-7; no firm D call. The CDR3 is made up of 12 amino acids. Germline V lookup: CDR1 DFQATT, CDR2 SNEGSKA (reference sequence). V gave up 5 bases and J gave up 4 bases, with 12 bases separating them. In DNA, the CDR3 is TGCAGTGCTTCGACGCGGATATACGAGCAGTACTTC. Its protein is CSASTRIYEQYF.

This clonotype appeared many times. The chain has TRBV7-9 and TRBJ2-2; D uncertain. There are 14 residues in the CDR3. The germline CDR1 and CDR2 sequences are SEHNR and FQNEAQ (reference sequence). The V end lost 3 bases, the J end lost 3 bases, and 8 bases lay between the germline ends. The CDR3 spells CASSFLTYTGELFF. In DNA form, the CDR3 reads TGTGCCAGCAGCTTCCTCACATACACCGGGGAGCTGTTTTTT.

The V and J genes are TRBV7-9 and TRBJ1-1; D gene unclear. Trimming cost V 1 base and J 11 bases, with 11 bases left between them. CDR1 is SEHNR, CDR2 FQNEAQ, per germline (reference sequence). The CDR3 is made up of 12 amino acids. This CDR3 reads CASSLEAGRAFF. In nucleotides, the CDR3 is TGTGCCAGCAGCTTAGAGGCCGGCAGGGCTTTCTTT.

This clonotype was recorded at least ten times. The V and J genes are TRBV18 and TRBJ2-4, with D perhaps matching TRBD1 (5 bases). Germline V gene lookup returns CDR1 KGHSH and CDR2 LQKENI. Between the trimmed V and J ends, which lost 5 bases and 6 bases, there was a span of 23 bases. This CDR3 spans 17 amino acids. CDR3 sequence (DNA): TGTGCCAGCTCAGCCCCGCCGTCGACTGGGGCGAGAAACATTCAGTACTTC. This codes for CASSAPPSTGARNIQYF.

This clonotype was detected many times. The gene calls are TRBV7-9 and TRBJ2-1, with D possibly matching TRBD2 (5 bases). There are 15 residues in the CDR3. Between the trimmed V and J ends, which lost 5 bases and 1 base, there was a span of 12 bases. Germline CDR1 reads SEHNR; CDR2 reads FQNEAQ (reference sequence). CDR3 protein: CASSHYEGSYNEQFF. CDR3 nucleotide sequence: TGTGCCAGCAGCCATTATGAGGGTTCCTACAATGAGCAGTTCTTC.

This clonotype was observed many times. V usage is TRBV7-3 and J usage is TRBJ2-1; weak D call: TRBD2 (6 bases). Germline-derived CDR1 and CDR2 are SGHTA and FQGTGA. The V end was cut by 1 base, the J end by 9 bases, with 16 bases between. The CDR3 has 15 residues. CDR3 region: CASSLRPTSTSEQFF. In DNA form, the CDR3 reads TGTGCCAGCAGCTTAAGGCCAACTAGCACTTCTGAGCAGTTCTTC.

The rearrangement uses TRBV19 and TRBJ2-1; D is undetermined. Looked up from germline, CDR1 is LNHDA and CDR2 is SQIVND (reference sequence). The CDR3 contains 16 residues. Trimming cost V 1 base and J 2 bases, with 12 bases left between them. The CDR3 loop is CASSIVHSSPYNEQFF. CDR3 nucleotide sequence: TGTGCCAGTAGTATAGTCCACTCGAGCCCCTACAATGAGCAGTTCTTC.

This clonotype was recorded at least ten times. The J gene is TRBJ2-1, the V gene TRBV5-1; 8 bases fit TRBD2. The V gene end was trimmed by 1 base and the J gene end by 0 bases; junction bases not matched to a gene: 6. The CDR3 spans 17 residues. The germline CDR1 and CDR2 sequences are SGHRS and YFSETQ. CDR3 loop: CASSLRLAGSSYNEQFF. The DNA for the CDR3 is TGCGCCAGCAGCTTGAGGCTAGCGGGCAGCTCCTACAATGAGCAGTTCTTC.

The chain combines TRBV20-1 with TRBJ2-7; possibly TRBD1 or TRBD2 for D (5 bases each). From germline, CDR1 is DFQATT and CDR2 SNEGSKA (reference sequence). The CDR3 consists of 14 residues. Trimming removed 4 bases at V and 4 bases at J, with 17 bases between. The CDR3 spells CSAMTGRGQYEQYF. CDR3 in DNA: TGCAGTGCTATGACCGGTCGGGGCCAATACGAGCAGTACTTC.

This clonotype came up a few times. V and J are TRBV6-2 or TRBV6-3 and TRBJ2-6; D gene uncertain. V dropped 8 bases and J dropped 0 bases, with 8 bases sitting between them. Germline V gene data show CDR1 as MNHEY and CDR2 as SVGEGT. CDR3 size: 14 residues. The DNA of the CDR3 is TGTGCCAGCTCCTTAAGCTCTGGGGCCAACGTCCTGACTTTC. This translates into CASSLSSGANVLTF.

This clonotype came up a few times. DNA for the CDR3: TGTGCCACCAGCAGAGAAACCTCTGGGGCCAACGTCCTGACTTTC. Translating it yields CATSRETSGANVLTF. This sequence joins TRBV15 and TRBJ2-6; D unresolved. The CDR3 covers 15 residues. The V gene's germline CDR1 is LNHNV and CDR2 YYDKDF (reference sequence). The V gene lost 0 bases and the J gene lost 0 bases, with 3 bases spanning the gap.

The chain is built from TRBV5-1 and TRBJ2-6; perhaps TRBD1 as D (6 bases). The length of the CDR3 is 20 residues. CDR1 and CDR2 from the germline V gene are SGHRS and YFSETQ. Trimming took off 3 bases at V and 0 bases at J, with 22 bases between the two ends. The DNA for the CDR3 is TGCGCCAGCAGCTCCTGGCGTCAGGGGCGCCCCAGCTCTGGGGCCAACGTCCTGACTTTC. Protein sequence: CASSSWRQGRPSSGANVLTF.

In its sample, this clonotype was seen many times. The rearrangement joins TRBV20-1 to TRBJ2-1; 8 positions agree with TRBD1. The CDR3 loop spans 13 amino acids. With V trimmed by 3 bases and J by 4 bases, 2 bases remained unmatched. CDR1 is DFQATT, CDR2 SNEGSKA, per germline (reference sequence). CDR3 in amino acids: CSARGDRYNEQFF. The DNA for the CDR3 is TGCAGTGCTAGGGGGGACAGGTACAATGAGCAGTTCTTC.

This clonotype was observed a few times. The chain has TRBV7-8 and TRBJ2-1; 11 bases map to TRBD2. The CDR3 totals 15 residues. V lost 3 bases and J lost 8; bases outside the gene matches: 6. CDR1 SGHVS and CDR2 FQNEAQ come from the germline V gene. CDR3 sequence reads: CASSFTSGRGDEQFF. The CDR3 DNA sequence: TGTGCCAGCAGCTTCACTAGCGGGAGAGGCGATGAGCAGTTCTTC.

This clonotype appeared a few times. The CDR3 loop is CSARSAAETQYF. The CDR3 region has the DNA TGCAGTGCTAGATCGGCGGCAGAGACCCAGTACTTC. The chain joins TRBV20-1 to TRBJ2-5; D is undetermined. In germline, CDR1 is DFQATT, CDR2 SNEGSKA (reference sequence). The CDR3 extends over 12 amino acids. The V gene lost 2 bases and the J gene lost 4 bases, with 8 bases spanning the gap.

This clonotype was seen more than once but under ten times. This chain's CDR3 is CSAPTFDRPYEQYF. CDR3 DNA: TGCAGTGCTCCAACATTCGACAGACCCTACGAGCAGTACTTC. The chain recombines TRBV20-1 with TRBJ2-7, with D tentatively TRBD1 (5 bases). The CDR3 consists of 14 residues. V was pared by 5 bases and J by 2 bases, with 16 bases between. Germline-derived CDR1 and CDR2 are DFQATT and SNEGSKA (reference sequence).

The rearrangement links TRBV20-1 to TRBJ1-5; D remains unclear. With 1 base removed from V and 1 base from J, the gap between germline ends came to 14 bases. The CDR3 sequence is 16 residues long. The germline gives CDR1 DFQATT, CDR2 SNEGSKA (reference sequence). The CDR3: CSARGRHKRSNQPQHF. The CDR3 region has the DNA TGCAGTGCTAGAGGGAGGCATAAGAGAAGCAATCAGCCCCAGCATTTT.

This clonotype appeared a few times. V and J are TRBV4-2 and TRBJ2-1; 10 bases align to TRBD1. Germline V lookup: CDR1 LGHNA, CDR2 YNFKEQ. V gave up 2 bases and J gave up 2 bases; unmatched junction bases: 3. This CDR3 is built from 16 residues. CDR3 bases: TGTGCCAGCAGCCAACCAGGGACAGGGGCCTACAATGAGCAGTTCTTC. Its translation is CASSQPGTGAYNEQFF.

CDR3 protein: CASSYLRDRDDNEQFF. For the CDR3, the DNA is TGCGCCAGCAGCTACCTCCGGGACAGGGACGACAATGAGCAGTTCTTC. The chain uses TRBV5-1 and TRBJ2-1, with 9 bases lining up with TRBD1. The V gene end was trimmed by 3 bases and the J gene end by 5 bases; junction bases not matched to a gene: 9. From germline, CDR1 is SGHRS and CDR2 YFSETQ. This CDR3 is 16 amino acids long.

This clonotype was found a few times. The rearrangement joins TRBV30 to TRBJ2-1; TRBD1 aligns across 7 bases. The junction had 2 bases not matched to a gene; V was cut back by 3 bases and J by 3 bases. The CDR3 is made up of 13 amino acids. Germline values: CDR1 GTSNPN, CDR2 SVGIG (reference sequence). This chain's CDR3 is CAWRTGNYNEQFF. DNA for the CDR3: TGTGCCTGGAGGACAGGGAACTACAATGAGCAGTTCTTC.